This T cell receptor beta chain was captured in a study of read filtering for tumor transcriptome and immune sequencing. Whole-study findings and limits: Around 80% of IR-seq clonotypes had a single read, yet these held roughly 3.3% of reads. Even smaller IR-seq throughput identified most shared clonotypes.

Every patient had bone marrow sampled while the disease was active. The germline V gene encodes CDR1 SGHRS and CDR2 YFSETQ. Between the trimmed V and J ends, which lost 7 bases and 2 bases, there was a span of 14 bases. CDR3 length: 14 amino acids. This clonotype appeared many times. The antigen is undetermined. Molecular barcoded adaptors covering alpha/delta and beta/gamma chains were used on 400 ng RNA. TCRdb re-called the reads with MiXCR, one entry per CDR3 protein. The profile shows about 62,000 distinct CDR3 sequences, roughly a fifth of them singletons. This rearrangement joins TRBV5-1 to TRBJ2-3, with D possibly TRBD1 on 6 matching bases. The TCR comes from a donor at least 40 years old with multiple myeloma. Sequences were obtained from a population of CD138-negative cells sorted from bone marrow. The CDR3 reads CASGPGHPTDTQYF. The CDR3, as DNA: TGCGCCAGCGGACCGGGACACCCCACAGATACGCAGTATTTT.